This T cell receptor beta chain appears in the sequencing data of a study of control samples from healthy donors and cancer patients. TCRdb's copy holds only in-frame clones and misses some; the assay was immunoSEQ multiplex PCR. The sample has 90,000 to 100,000 clones, roughly 80% seen once; the top ten hold under 50%. The CDR3 is 16 residues long. CDR1 is SGHTA, CDR2 FQGTGA, per germline. Trimming removed 11 bases at V and 0 bases at J, with 20 bases between. Sample: PBMCs. This sequence joins TRBV7-3 and TRBJ1-3; D call uncertain. This TCR was sampled from a man aged 65 to 79 with lung cancer. In DNA, the CDR3 is TGTGCCCCTAGCTTATTGGCGCAAGGCTCTGGAAACACCATATATTTT. It yields the protein CAPSLLAQGSGNTIYF.